What follows are 28 T cell receptor beta chains derived from one specimen sequenced in a study of PD-L1 blockade in urothelial cancer. Data came from immunoSEQ multiplex PCR; TCRdb stores just in-frame clones and leaves some out. The sample records around 120,000 clones, roughly 89% being singletons. Time point: peripheral blood 6 weeks after treatment start. The sample in question was PBMCs, obtained around atezolizumab (anti-PD-L1) treatment. Receptors originate from a man in his sixties with urothelial cancer.

The J gene is TRBJ2-1, the V gene TRBV11-2; maybe TRBD2 (6 bases). Germline V lookup: CDR1 SGHAT, CDR2 FQNNGV. Trimming shortened V by 6 bases and J by 4 bases, and 16 bases separated the two germline ends. The CDR3 has 15 amino acids. The CDR3 sequence is CASSSFRELYNEQFF. The CDR3 coding sequence is TGTGCCAGCAGTTCTTTCCGGGAGCTATACAATGAGCAGTTCTTC.

This sequence joins TRBV5-1 and TRBJ2-3; 9 positions agree with TRBD1. Looked up from germline, CDR1 is SGHRS and CDR2 is YFSETQ. Trimming took 0 bases from V and 2 from J; bases not matched to a gene: 1. The CDR3 contains 15 residues. In DNA, the CDR3 is TGCGCCAGCAGCTTGGGGGACAGGGACACAGATACGCAGTATTTT. Its protein is CASSLGDRDTDTQYF.

The genes are TRBV5-1 and TRBJ1-1; possible D gene TRBD1, 5 bases. V was clipped by 4 bases and J by 11 bases, with 18 bases between them. This CDR3 has 13 residues. Germline CDR1 and CDR2: SGHRS and YFSETQ. The CDR3 loop reads CASSVDPDRGAFF. The CDR3 nucleotides are TGCGCCAGCAGCGTTGACCCCGACCGGGGGGCTTTCTTT.

The genes are TRBV10-3 and TRBJ1-3; 9 bases match TRBD1. This CDR3 contains 15 residues. The ends lost 3 bases at V and 3 bases at J; junction bases unmatched: 3. Germline V lookup: CDR1 ENHRY, CDR2 SYGVKD. CDR3 sequence: CAISDGDRVGNTIYF. The CDR3 coding sequence is TGTGCCATCAGTGACGGGGACAGGGTTGGAAACACCATATATTTT.

The gene calls are TRBV6-6 and TRBJ2-5, with D perhaps matching TRBD1 (6 bases). With 5 bases removed from V and 6 bases from J, the gap between germline ends came to 19 bases. This CDR3 has 15 residues. Germline CDR1 MNHNY, CDR2 SVGAGI (reference sequence). The CDR3 DNA is TGTGCCAGCAGTACCCAGGGGTCGAGGCGAAAGACCCAGTACTTC. Its protein is CASSTQGSRRKTQYF.

The chain employs TRBV19 and TRBJ1-6, with TRBD1 matching over 9 bases. The CDR3 spans 16 residues. V was clipped by 3 bases and J by 6 bases; unmatched bases: 6. Germline-derived CDR1 and CDR2 are LNHDA and SQIVND (reference sequence). The CDR3 DNA sequence: TGTGCCAGTAGTATCCCGACAGGGGGAGGTAATTCACCCCTCCACTTT. This encodes CASSIPTGGGNSPLHF.

The V gene is TRBV4-3, the J gene TRBJ2-7; TRBD1 matches 9 bases. With V trimmed by 3 bases and J by 2 bases, 8 bases remained unmatched. In germline, CDR1 is LGHNA, CDR2 YSLEER. The CDR3 totals 16 residues. This CDR3 reads CASSQEPGQGTYEQYF. CDR3 nucleotide sequence: TGCGCCAGCAGCCAGGAACCGGGACAGGGTACCTACGAGCAGTACTTC.

The chain is built from TRBV27 and TRBJ1-2; the match to TRBD1 covers 8 bases. CDR3 length: 13 amino acids. CDR1 MNHEY and CDR2 SMNVEV come from the germline V gene (reference sequence). The trim removed 6 bases at V and 6 bases at J, leaving 6 bases unmatched. This chain's CDR3 is CASSFQGAHGYTF. CDR3 sequence (DNA): TGTGCCAGCAGCTTTCAGGGGGCTCATGGCTACACCTTC.

The genes are TRBV6-1 and TRBJ2-3; 7 nucleotides match TRBD1. CDR1 is MNHNS, CDR2 SASEGT, per germline. CDR3 length equals 14 residues. The V segment lost 6 bases and the J segment 0 bases; nucleotides outside the gene matches: 3. CDR3 amino acids: CASSRDRSTDTQYF. CDR3 DNA sequence: TGTGCCAGCAGCCGGGACAGAAGCACAGATACGCAGTATTTT.

This chain joins TRBV4-1 and TRBJ1-1; possible D gene TRBD1, 6 bases. V lost 5 bases and J lost 0, with 13 bases in between. Germline V CDR1 and CDR2: MGHRA, YSYEKL. The CDR3 extends over 15 amino acids. The CDR3 DNA follows: TGCGCCAGCAGCATCTACAGGGAGATGAACACTGAAGCTTTCTTT. Its translation is CASSIYREMNTEAFF.

This chain connects TRBV18 to TRBJ2-1; TRBD2 matches at 13 bases. This CDR3 is 16 amino acids long. The J segment lost 5 bases and the V segment lost 8 bases, leaving 9 bases of the junction unmatched. CDR1 and CDR2 from the germline V gene are KGHSH and LQKENI. The chain's CDR3 is CASAATSGGFHNEQFF. In DNA, the CDR3 is TGTGCCAGCGCGGCGACTAGCGGGGGGTTCCACAATGAGCAGTTCTTC.

The chain couples TRBV7-9 to TRBJ2-5; TRBD1 matches 9 bases. Germline V gene data show CDR1 as SEHNR and CDR2 as FQNEAQ (reference sequence). V shed 5 bases, J shed 2 bases, and the junction held 9 bases outside the gene matches. The CDR3 spans 16 residues. CDR3 loop: CASSHTLGQGQETQYF. The CDR3 DNA reads as TGTGCCAGCAGCCACACCCTAGGACAGGGGCAAGAGACCCAGTACTTC. Complete variable domain (other parts from reference TRBV7-9 and TRBJ2-5): DTGVSQNPRHKITKRGQNVTFRCDPISEHNRLYWYRQTLGQGPEFLTYFQNEAQLEKSRLLSDRFSAERPKGSFSTLEIQRTEQGDSAMYLCASSHTLGQGQETQYFGPGTRLLVL.

V and J are TRBV7-9 and TRBJ2-5; 8 positions agree with TRBD2. The CDR3 contains 16 residues. Looked up from germline, CDR1 is SEHNR and CDR2 is FQNEAQ (reference sequence). The V segment lost 2 bases and the J segment 2 bases; nucleotides outside the gene matches: 7. CDR3 loop: CASSLITAGVQETQYF. CDR3 DNA sequence: TGTGCCAGCAGCTTAATAACAGCGGGAGTGCAAGAGACCCAGTACTTC.

The V call is TRBV10-1, the J call TRBJ2-5, with D perhaps TRBD1 (5 bases). This CDR3 has 14 amino acids. V was clipped by 8 bases and J by 5 bases, with 18 bases between them. Germline values: CDR1 WNHNN, CDR2 SYGVQD (reference sequence). CDR3 bases: TGCGCCAGCTCTGTGGGGCTTTTTACCGAGACCCAGTACTTC. It encodes CASSVGLFTETQYF.

V gene TRBV10-2 combines with J gene TRBJ2-7, with D unclear. This CDR3 spans 13 amino acids. Germline V gives CDR1 WSHSY, CDR2 SAAADI. V lost 4 bases and J lost 3, with 10 bases in between. DNA for the CDR3: TGCGCCAGCAGTGTTGTGACATTCTACGAGCAGTACTTC. Amino acids: CASSVVTFYEQYF.

In this sample, this clone turned up a few times. The rearrangement uses TRBV4-1 and TRBJ1-2; 7 bases agree with TRBD1. CDR1 is MGHRA, CDR2 YSYEKL, per germline. V lost 4 bases to trimming and J lost 2 bases; unmatched junction nucleotides: 7. This CDR3 comprises 15 residues. CDR3 in DNA: TGCGCCAGCAGCCCCCCGGGACAGACCAACTATGGCTACACCTTC. Translation: CASSPPGQTNYGYTF.

The CDR3 DNA is TGCGCCAGCAGCCAAGATCCGGGGGGCCCGAACACCGGGGAGCTGTTTTTT. Its protein is CASSQDPGGPNTGELFF. V usage is TRBV4-3 and J usage is TRBJ2-2; maybe TRBD2 (7 bases). Trimming took 0 bases from V and 0 from J, leaving 11 bases between them. Germline values: CDR1 LGHNA, CDR2 YSLEER. The CDR3 consists of 17 residues.

V gene TRBV18 combines with J gene TRBJ2-5; D is possibly TRBD1 (5 bases). Trimming removed 2 bases from V and 2 bases from J, with 18 bases in between. The CDR3 spans 17 residues. In germline, CDR1 is KGHSH, CDR2 LQKENI. The CDR3 DNA reads TGTGCCAGCTCACCAGCAGGGCGAGGTCGGTTACAAGAGACCCAGTACTTC. Translated, it gives CASSPAGRGRLQETQYF. The whole variable domain, remainder taken from reference TRBV18 and TRBJ2-5, is NAGVMQNPRHLVRRRGQEARLRCSPMKGHSHVYWYRQLPEEGLKFMVYLQKENIIDESGMPKERFSAEFPKEGPSILRIQQVVRGDSAAYFCASSPAGRGRLQETQYFGPGTRLLVL.

Written as DNA, the CDR3 is TGTGCCGTTCGGGGTGGGGCCAACGTCCTGACTTTC. Translating it yields CAVRGGANVLTF. The genes are TRBV5-4 and TRBJ2-6; possibly TRBD2 for D (5 bases). This CDR3 has 12 residues. Trimming removed 10 bases from V and 3 bases from J, with 8 bases in between. Germline V gives CDR1 SGHNT, CDR2 YYREEE (reference sequence).

V and J are TRBV6-6 and TRBJ1-5; 7 nucleotides line up with TRBD1. Trimming at V came to 5 bases and at J to 7 bases, leaving 8 bases not matched to a gene. This CDR3 is built from 14 residues. The germline CDR1 and CDR2 sequences are MNHNY and SVGAGI (reference sequence). The DNA of the CDR3 is TGTGCCAGCAGTCCAGACAGGGCAGGGCAGCCCCAGCATTTT. Protein: CASSPDRAGQPQHF.

This clone was counted many times. V gene TRBV27 combines with J gene TRBJ2-1; D remains unclear. Germline loops: CDR1 MNHEY, CDR2 SMNVEV (reference sequence). V was shortened by 5 bases and J by 5 bases, with 10 bases between the two germline ends. The CDR3 is 13 amino acids. The CDR3 loop is CASSPSVDNEQFF. CDR3 nucleotides: TGTGCCAGCAGTCCTTCGGTGGACAATGAGCAGTTCTTC.

The rearrangement uses TRBV27 and TRBJ2-6, with 10 bases fitting TRBD1. The CDR3 spans 17 residues. Germline assignment: CDR1 MNHEY and CDR2 SMNVEV (reference sequence). J gave up 2 bases and V 8 bases, and 9 bases lay outside the gene matches. The chain's CDR3 is CASCSGTGAPGANVLTF. In DNA, the CDR3 is TGTGCCAGCTGTTCCGGGACAGGGGCTCCTGGGGCCAACGTCCTGACTTTC.

The J gene is TRBJ1-1, the V gene TRBV6-5, with 7 positions matching TRBD1. Unmatched junction bases numbered 1, after V lost 5 bases and J lost 1 base. This CDR3 contains 13 residues. Germline V gene data show CDR1 as MNHEY and CDR2 as SVGAGI. CDR3 residues: CASSHRGNTEAFF. In DNA, the CDR3 is TGTGCCAGCAGTCACAGGGGGAACACTGAAGCTTTCTTT.

The chain carries TRBV18 and TRBJ2-1; D is perhaps TRBD1 (6 bases). The V end was cut by 0 bases, the J end by 4 bases, with 10 bases between. This CDR3 has 15 residues. CDR1 and CDR2 (germline): KGHSH, LQKENI. The CDR3, as DNA: TGTGCCAGCTCACCACCCTCCACAGGGTACAATGAGCAGTTCTTC. This encodes CASSPPSTGYNEQFF.

Comment on this clone: The same CDR3 can be traced to other DNA sequences in this sample. The rearrangement links TRBV4-2 to TRBJ2-7, with a weak D call TRBD1 (5 bases). The CDR3 consists of 14 residues. Germline V gives CDR1 LGHNA, CDR2 YNFKEQ. The V and J ends lost 1 base and 1 base respectively, with 8 bases between them. The CDR3 spells CASSQGAGSYEQYF. The DNA of the CDR3 is TGTGCCAGCAGCCAAGGGGCAGGGTCCTACGAGCAGTACTTC.

The chain combines TRBV27 with TRBJ1-2, with 11 bases fitting TRBD1. The germline V gene encodes CDR1 MNHEY and CDR2 SMNVEV (reference sequence). V was clipped by 7 bases and J by 2 bases; unmatched bases: 15. The CDR3 is 18 residues long. CDR3 in DNA: TGTGCCAGCACCCCAAGGGGGACAGGGGGTGGGGGAAACTATGGCTACACCTTC. This encodes CASTPRGTGGGGNYGYTF.

CDR3 sequence: CASSLDSTNTGELFF. In DNA, the CDR3 is TGTGCCAGCAGCTTAGACAGTACGAACACCGGGGAGCTGTTTTTT. The chain couples TRBV7-2 to TRBJ2-2, with D unresolved. Per the germline V gene, CDR1 is SGHTA and CDR2 is FQGNSA. With 1 base removed from V and 0 bases from J, the gap between germline ends came to 6 bases. CDR3 size: 15 residues.

This chain uses TRBV7-6 with TRBJ1-1, with 7 bases lining up with TRBD1. Germline CDR1 is SGHVS and CDR2 is FNYEAQ. CDR3 size: 14 residues. The junction had 7 bases not matched to a gene; V was cut back by 5 bases and J by 4 bases. The CDR3 reads CASSGYRGSTEAFF. Here the CDR3 DNA reads TGTGCCAGCAGCGGCTACAGGGGATCCACTGAAGCTTTCTTT.